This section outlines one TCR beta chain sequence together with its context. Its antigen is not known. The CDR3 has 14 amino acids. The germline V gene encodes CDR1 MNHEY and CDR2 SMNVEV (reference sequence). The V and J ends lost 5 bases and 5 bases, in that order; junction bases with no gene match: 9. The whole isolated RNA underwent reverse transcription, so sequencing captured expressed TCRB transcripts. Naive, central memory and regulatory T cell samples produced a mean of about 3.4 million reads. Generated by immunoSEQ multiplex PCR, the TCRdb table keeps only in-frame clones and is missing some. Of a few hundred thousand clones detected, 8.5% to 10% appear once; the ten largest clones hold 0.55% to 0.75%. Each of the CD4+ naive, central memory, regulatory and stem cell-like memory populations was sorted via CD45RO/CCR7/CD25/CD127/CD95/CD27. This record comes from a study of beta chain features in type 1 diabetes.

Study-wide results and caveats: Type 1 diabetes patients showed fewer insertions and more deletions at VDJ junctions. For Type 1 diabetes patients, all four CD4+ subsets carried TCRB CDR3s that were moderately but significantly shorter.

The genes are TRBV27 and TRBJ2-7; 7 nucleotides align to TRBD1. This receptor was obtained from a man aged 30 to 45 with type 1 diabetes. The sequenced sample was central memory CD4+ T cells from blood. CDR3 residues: CASSHGTAAHEQYF. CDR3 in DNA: TGTGCCAGCAGTCACGGGACAGCAGCCCACGAGCAGTACTTC.